This record looks at one T cell receptor beta chain sequence and its context. Its antigen is undetermined. This CDR3 spans 15 amino acids. Trimming stripped 0 bases from V and 1 base from J, with 10 bases between. Looked up from germline, CDR1 is LGHNA and CDR2 is YNFKEQ. This specimen belongs to a study of cytomegalovirus exposure and HLA in healthy donors. General observations from the study: Productive rates of about 87% or about 30% were seen for most TCR beta V segments in an earlier analysis.

PCR involved 60 Vbeta and 13 Jbeta primers. The protocol was immunoSEQ multiplex PCR, while the TCRdb copy is restricted to in-frame clones and leaves out a portion. The sample records under 150,000 clones, over 60% being singletons. The sequencing input was PBMCs. This chain joins TRBV4-2 and TRBJ2-7; tentatively, D is TRBD1 (5 bases). The sequence derives from a male donor in good health and CMV-seropositive. The DNA for the CDR3 is TGTGCCAGCAGCCAAGATGCAGGGCCGTCCTACGAGCAGTACTTC. The encoded protein is CASSQDAGPSYEQYF.